This T cell receptor (beta chain) originates from a study of T-cell memory formation after mild COVID-19. Notes on the study in general: Whether second-wave clones peaking at day 37 were SARS-CoV-2 specific went unconfirmed. The pre-infection memory compartment contained some responding clones, suggesting cross-reactive memory joined.

Worth noting for this clonotype: Its specificity is not known.

Constant-segment-primed 5'RACE gave TCR alpha and TCR beta cDNA libraries with sample barcodes and UMIs. Via MiXCR, TCRdb re-called the 5' RACE reads, giving one row per CDR3 protein. This table holds more than 400,000 distinct CDR3 sequences, around a sixth found once. Source material: PBMCs or a T cell subset sorted from them (not recorded which). The TCR sequence derives from an adult woman who had mild COVID-19 (a few samples of this study predate the infection). Cell type and time point are not known.

The CDR3 sequence is CASSATNRDQPQHF. CDR3 nucleotide sequence: TGTGCCAGCAGTGCGACCAACAGGGATCAGCCCCAGCATTTT. The chain uses TRBV2 and TRBJ1-5; TRBD1 might be the D (6 bases). The CDR3 extends over 14 amino acids. The germline CDR1 and CDR2 sequences are SNHLY and FYNNEI. The V end lost 4 bases, the J end lost 5 bases, and 12 bases lay between the germline ends. Full variable domain (outside the CDR3, taken from reference TRBV2 and TRBJ1-5): EPEVTQTPSHQVTQMGQEVILRCVPISNHLYFYWYRQILGQKVEFLVSFYNNEISEKSEIFDDQFSVERPDGSNFTLKIRSTKLEDSAMYFCASSATNRDQPQHFGDGTRLSIL.